The T cell receptor beta chain under discussion was sequenced for a study of T-cell reconstitution after alpha-beta-depleted transplantation in children. The sample holds many counts of this clonotype. Unique molecular identifiers were used to barcode this TCRbeta library. MiXCR, applied by TCRdb to the PCR reads, yields one record per CDR3 protein. The top ten hold roughly a tenth of the sample, which has some 290,000 distinct CDR3 sequences, approximately 9.6% seen once. Trimming removed 1 base from V and 5 bases from J, with 5 bases in between. In germline, CDR1 is SGHDN, CDR2 FVKESK. The length of the CDR3 is 12 residues.

Here the sequenced sample was PBMCs from the stem cell graft donor, taken from the stem cell graft. The receptor was isolated from a human donor who donated a stem cell graft to a child with SCID. V usage is TRBV14 and J usage is TRBJ2-5, with D unresolved. In DNA, the CDR3 is TGTGCCAGCAGCCAAGTATACGAGACCCAGTACTTC. The encoded protein is CASSQVYETQYF.